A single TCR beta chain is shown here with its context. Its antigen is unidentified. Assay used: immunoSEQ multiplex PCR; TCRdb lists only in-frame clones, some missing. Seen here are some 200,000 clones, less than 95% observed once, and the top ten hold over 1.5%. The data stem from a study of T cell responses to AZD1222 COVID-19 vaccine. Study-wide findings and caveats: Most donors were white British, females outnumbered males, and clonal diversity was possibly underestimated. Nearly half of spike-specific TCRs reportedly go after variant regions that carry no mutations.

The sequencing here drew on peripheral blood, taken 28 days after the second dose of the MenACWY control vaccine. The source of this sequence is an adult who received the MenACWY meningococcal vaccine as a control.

CDR3 amino acids: CASSIVPNDYGYTF. The CDR3 DNA reads TGTGCCAGTAGTATAGTCCCAAACGATTATGGCTACACCTTC. This chain uses TRBV19 with TRBJ1-2; D is uncertain. Between the trimmed V and J ends, which lost 1 base and 5 bases, there was a span of 11 bases. Germline values: CDR1 LNHDA, CDR2 SQIVND (reference sequence). The CDR3 has 14 amino acids.